These 18 T cell receptor beta chains were all obtained from the same sample, sequenced in a study of OX40 agonist ivuxolimab in advanced cancers. The data were produced by immunoSEQ multiplex PCR, yet TCRdb's version contains in-frame clones alone and is incomplete. The repertoire has approximately 130,000 clones, under 95% of them found once; the top ten carry over 0.8%. The sequencing used CD4+ or CD8+ T cells sorted from blood, collected in a trial of the OX40 agonist ivuxolimab. These TCRs come from an adult with an advanced solid tumor such as melanoma, head and neck, liver or kidney cancer.

The V gene is TRBV29-1, the J gene TRBJ2-5; D gene unclear. V lost 8 bases, J lost 4 bases, and 11 bases lay in between. The CDR3 has 11 residues. Germline lookup yields CDR1 SQVTM and CDR2 ANQGSEA. CDR3 sequence: CSSSLGETQYF. The DNA of the CDR3 is TGCAGCTCAAGCCTGGGAGAGACCCAGTACTTC. Full variable domain (remainder filled in from reference TRBV29-1 and TRBJ2-5): SAVISQKPSRDICQRGTSLTIQCQVDSQVTMMFWYRQQPGQSLTLIATANQGSEATYESGFVIDKFPISRPNLTFSTLTVSNMSPEDSSIYLCSSSLGETQYFGPGTRLLVL.

The V and J genes are TRBV2 and TRBJ2-3; TRBD2 matches at 7 bases. V lost 6 bases and J lost 4; bases outside the gene matches: 7. Germline V gene sequence: CDR1 SNHLY, CDR2 FYNNEI. The length of the CDR3 is 14 residues. This chain's CDR3 is CASSRDYGPDTQYF. For the CDR3, the DNA is TGTGCCAGCAGCCGGGACTATGGTCCAGATACGCAGTATTTT.

V and J are TRBV15 and TRBJ2-5, with a possible D match to TRBD1 (6 bases). Trimming removed 6 bases at V and 0 bases at J, with 14 bases between. In germline, CDR1 is LNHNV, CDR2 YYDKDF (reference sequence). CDR3 length: 15 residues. Written as DNA, the CDR3 is TGTGCCACCAGACAGGGCCATTGGTACCAAGAGACCCAGTACTTC. This sequence encodes CATRQGHWYQETQYF. Filled out from reference TRBV15 and TRBJ2-5, the complete variable domain reads DAMVIQNPRYQVTQFGKPVTLSCSQTLNHNVMYWYQQKSSQAPKLLFHYYDKDFNNEADTPDNFQSRRPNTSFCFLDIRSPGLGDTAMYLCATRQGHWYQETQYFGPGTRLLVL.

This rearrangement joins TRBV28 to TRBJ2-7; D possibly corresponds to TRBD2 (6 bases). Trimming stripped 2 bases from V and 3 bases from J, with 14 bases between. Germline V lookup: CDR1 MDHEN, CDR2 SYDVKM. The CDR3 has 15 residues. The CDR3 DNA follows: TGTGCCAGCAGTTTAGGCAGCTCGGGGGTCTACGAGCAGTACTTC. Its translation is CASSLGSSGVYEQYF.

The chain has TRBV7-2 and TRBJ2-7; tentatively, D is TRBD2 (5 bases). Germline CDR1 is SGHTA and CDR2 is FQGNSA. Trimming pared 1 base from V and 4 bases from J, leaving 14 bases between. The CDR3 sequence is 15 residues long. The CDR3 coding sequence is TGTGCCAGCAGCTTAGTGGCGGCGGACTCTTACGAGCAGTACTTC. It specifies CASSLVAADSYEQYF.

The chain employs TRBV4-1 and TRBJ2-3; 10 bases match TRBD2. This CDR3 comprises 17 residues. The V gene end was trimmed by 0 bases and the J gene end by 9 bases; junction bases not matched to a gene: 12. Per the germline V gene, CDR1 is MGHRA and CDR2 is YSYEKL. The CDR3 DNA is TGCGCCAGCAGCCAAGAAGTTAGGGCTAGCGGGGGAGACACGCAGTATTTT. This encodes CASSQEVRASGGDTQYF.

The rearrangement links TRBV5-4 to TRBJ2-5; D is undetermined. Trimming cost V 4 bases and J 0 bases, with 13 bases left between them. The CDR3 loop spans 15 amino acids. Germline assignment: CDR1 SGHNT and CDR2 YYREEE (reference sequence). Here the CDR3 DNA reads TGTGCCAGCAGCCAGGAATTTTTGTACCAAGAGACCCAGTACTTC. Translating gives CASSQEFLYQETQYF.

The chain is built from TRBV10-3 and TRBJ1-1; 7 positions match TRBD1. The length of the CDR3 is 13 residues. Germline values: CDR1 ENHRY, CDR2 SYGVKD. The J segment lost 3 bases and the V segment lost 6 bases, leaving 4 bases of the junction unmatched. The CDR3 nucleotides are TGTGCCATCAGGACCGACAGGGACACTGAAGCTTTCTTT. Its translation is CAIRTDRDTEAFF.

This clone has a handful of counts. J is TRBJ2-2 and V is TRBV19, with D possibly TRBD1 on 5 matching bases. Germline V gives CDR1 LNHDA, CDR2 SQIVND (reference sequence). V was clipped by 5 bases and J by 0 bases, with 7 bases between them. The CDR3 contains 14 residues. This chain's CDR3 is CASSAGTNTGELFF. CDR3 nucleotides: TGTGCCAGTAGTGCAGGGACGAACACCGGGGAGCTGTTTTTT.

This chain uses TRBV19 with TRBJ1-5; D is ambiguous. The CDR3 consists of 13 residues. Trimming shortened V by 2 bases and J by 5 bases, and 7 bases separated the two germline ends. From germline, CDR1 is LNHDA and CDR2 SQIVND (reference sequence). The CDR3 nucleotides are TGTGCCAGTAGTATACCCTGGGATCAGCCCCAGCATTTT. Its protein product is CASSIPWDQPQHF.

This CDR3 is CASSPRGEGTEAFF. The CDR3 DNA reads as TGTGCCAGCAGTCCCAGGGGGGAGGGCACTGAAGCTTTCTTT. The rearrangement uses TRBV2 and TRBJ1-1, with TRBD1 identical over 7 bases. Germline V CDR1 and CDR2: SNHLY, FYNNEI. The CDR3 extends over 14 amino acids. V lost 5 bases and J lost 4; bases outside the gene matches: 7.

V and J are TRBV6-1 and TRBJ1-5; D unresolved. Germline V gene sequence: CDR1 MNHNS, CDR2 SASEGT. V lost 4 bases and J 4 bases, leaving 8 bases between the germline ends. This CDR3 spans 13 amino acids. The CDR3 here is CASSVMENQPQHF. DNA of the CDR3: TGTGCCAGCAGTGTAATGGAGAATCAGCCCCAGCATTTT.

The J gene is TRBJ2-3, the V gene TRBV7-2; 11 nucleotides match TRBD2. The V gene's germline CDR1 is SGHTA and CDR2 FQGNSA. This CDR3 is 17 amino acids long. The V segment lost 0 bases and the J segment 2 bases; nucleotides outside the gene matches: 4. The CDR3 is CASSLAGTSGNTDTQYF. In nucleotides, the CDR3 is TGTGCCAGCAGCTTAGCAGGGACTAGCGGAAACACAGATACGCAGTATTTT.

The V call is TRBV12-5, the J call TRBJ2-1; the match to TRBD1 covers 8 bases. There are 17 residues in the CDR3. Per germline, CDR1 LGHNT and CDR2 FRNRAP. The J segment lost 0 bases and the V segment lost 8 bases, leaving 12 bases of the junction unmatched. CDR3 in amino acids: CASSAQGAWSSYNEQFF. DNA of the CDR3: TGTGCTAGTTCTGCCCAGGGGGCTTGGAGCTCCTACAATGAGCAGTTCTTC.

The rearrangement links TRBV27 to TRBJ2-1; 8 nucleotides line up with TRBD2. Germline CDR1 MNHEY, CDR2 SMNVEV (reference sequence). Trimming at V came to 5 bases and at J to 8 bases, leaving 14 bases not matched to a gene. The length of the CDR3 is 16 residues. CDR3 protein: CASSPRAGTRRDEQFF. The DNA of the CDR3 is TGTGCCAGCAGTCCCCGGGCTGGGACTAGGCGCGATGAGCAGTTCTTC.

V gene TRBV7-2 combines with J gene TRBJ2-3; D gene ambiguous. CDR3 length: 13 residues. CDR1 and CDR2 from the germline V gene are SGHTA and FQGNSA. With 6 bases removed from V and 4 bases from J, the gap between germline ends came to 11 bases. The DNA for the CDR3 is TGTGCCAGCAGACCGGGTGGAGCAGATACGCAGTATTTT. It encodes CASRPGGADTQYF.

This chain connects TRBV28 to TRBJ2-1; no clear D. The CDR3 covers 12 residues. The germline gives CDR1 MDHEN, CDR2 SYDVKM. Trimming cost V 5 bases and J 2 bases, with 4 bases left between them. CDR3 coding DNA: TGTGCCAGCAGTCCCGCCTACAATGAGCAGTTCTTC. Amino acids: CASSPAYNEQFF.

The V and J genes are TRBV11-3 and TRBJ1-1; no definite D call. The germline V gene encodes CDR1 SGHNT and CDR2 YENEEA. Trimming cost V 5 bases and J 4 bases, with 11 bases left between them. This CDR3 is built from 13 residues. CDR3 sequence reads: CASSLTYSTEAFF. The CDR3 DNA reads TGTGCCAGCAGCCTCACCTATTCCACTGAAGCTTTCTTT. Full variable domain (missing parts from reference TRBV11-3 and TRBJ1-1): EAGVVQSPRYKIIEKKQPVAFWCNPISGHNTLYWYLQNLGQGPELLIRYENEEAVDDSQLPKDRFSAERLKGVDSTLKIQPAELGDSAVYLCASSLTYSTEAFFGQGTRLTVV.